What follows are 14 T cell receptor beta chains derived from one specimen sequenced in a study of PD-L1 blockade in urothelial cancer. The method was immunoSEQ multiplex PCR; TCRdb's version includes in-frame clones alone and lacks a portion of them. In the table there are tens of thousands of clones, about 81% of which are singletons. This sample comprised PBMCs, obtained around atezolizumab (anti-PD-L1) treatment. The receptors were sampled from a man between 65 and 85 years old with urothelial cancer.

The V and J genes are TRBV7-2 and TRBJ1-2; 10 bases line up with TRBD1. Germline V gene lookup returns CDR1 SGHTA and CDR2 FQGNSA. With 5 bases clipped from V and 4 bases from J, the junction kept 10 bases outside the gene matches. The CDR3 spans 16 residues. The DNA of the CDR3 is TGTGCCAGCAGCCTCATGGGACAGGGGACGAGCTATGGCTACACCTTC. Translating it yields CASSLMGQGTSYGYTF.

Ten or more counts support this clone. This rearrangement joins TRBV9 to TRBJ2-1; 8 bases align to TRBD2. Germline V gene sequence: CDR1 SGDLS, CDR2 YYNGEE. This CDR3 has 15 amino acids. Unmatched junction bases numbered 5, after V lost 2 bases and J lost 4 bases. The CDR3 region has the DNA TGTGCCAGCAGCGTGGGAGCGGGAGATTACAATGAGCAGTTCTTC. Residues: CASSVGAGDYNEQFF.

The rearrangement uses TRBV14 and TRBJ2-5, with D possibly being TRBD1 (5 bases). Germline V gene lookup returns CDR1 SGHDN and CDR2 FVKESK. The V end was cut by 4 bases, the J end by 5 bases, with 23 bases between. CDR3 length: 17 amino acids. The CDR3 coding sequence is TGTGCCAGCAGCCTAGCCCGGTGGACAACTACCCAGGAGACCCAGTACTTC. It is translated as CASSLARWTTTQETQYF.

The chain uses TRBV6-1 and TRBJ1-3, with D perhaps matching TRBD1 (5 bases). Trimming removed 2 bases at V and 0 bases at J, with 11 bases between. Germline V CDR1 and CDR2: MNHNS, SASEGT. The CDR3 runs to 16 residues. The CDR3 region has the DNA TGTGCCAGCAGTGAAAGCAGGGAGGGCTCTGGAAACACCATATATTTT. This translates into CASSESREGSGNTIYF.

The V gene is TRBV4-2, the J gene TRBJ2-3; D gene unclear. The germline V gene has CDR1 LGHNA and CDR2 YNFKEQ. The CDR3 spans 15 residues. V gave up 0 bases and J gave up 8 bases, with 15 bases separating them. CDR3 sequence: CASSQDQHTPGTQYF. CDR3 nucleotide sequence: TGTGCCAGCAGCCAAGACCAGCACACACCGGGTACGCAGTATTTT.

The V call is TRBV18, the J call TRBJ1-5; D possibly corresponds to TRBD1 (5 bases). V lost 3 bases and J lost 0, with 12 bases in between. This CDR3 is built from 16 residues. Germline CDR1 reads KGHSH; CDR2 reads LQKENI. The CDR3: CASSPSTVNSNQPQHF. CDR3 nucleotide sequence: TGTGCCAGCTCACCGTCGACAGTTAATAGCAATCAGCCCCAGCATTTT.

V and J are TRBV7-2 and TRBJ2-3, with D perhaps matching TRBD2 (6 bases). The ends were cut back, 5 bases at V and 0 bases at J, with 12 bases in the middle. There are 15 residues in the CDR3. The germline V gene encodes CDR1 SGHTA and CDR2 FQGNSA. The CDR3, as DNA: TGTGCCAGCAGCCTCCTTCTAGCGAGCACAGATACGCAGTATTTT. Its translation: CASSLLLASTDTQYF.

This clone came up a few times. The CDR3 region is CASRKGGGAGESGELFF. The CDR3 DNA sequence: TGTGCCAGCCGCAAGGGTGGAGGCGCAGGAGAGTCCGGGGAGCTGTTTTTT. The gene calls are TRBV9 and TRBJ2-2; tentative D call: TRBD2 (5 bases). The germline V gene encodes CDR1 SGDLS and CDR2 YYNGEE. The length of the CDR3 is 17 residues. The V end was cut by 7 bases, the J end by 6 bases, with 25 bases between.

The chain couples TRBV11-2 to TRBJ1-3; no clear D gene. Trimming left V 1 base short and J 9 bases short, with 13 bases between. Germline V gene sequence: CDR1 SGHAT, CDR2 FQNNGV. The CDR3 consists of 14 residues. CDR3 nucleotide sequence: TGTGCCAGCAGCTTAGGTCGGGAATTGGGCACCATATATTTT. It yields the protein CASSLGRELGTIYF.

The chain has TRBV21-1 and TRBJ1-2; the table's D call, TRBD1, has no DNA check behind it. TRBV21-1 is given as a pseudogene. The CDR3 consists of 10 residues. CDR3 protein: CASSKSWPFF. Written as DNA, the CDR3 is TGTGCCAGCAGCAAATCGTGGCCTTTCTTC.

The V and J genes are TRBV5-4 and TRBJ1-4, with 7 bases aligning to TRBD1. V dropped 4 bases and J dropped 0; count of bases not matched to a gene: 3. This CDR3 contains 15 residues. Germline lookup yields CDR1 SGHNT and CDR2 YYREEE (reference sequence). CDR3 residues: CASSGGTATNEKLFF. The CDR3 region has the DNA TGTGCCAGCAGCGGTGGGACAGCAACTAATGAAAAACTGTTTTTT.

In DNA form, the CDR3 reads TGTGCCAGCACCTTGGACAGACTGAACACTGAAGCTTTCTTT. As protein: CASTLDRLNTEAFF. V is TRBV2 and J is TRBJ1-1, with D perhaps matching TRBD1 (6 bases). Germline values: CDR1 SNHLY, CDR2 FYNNEI. Trimming removed 7 bases from V and 0 bases from J, with 12 bases in between. The CDR3 consists of 14 residues. Filled out from reference TRBV2 and TRBJ1-1, the complete variable domain reads EPEVTQTPSHQVTQMGQEVILRCVPISNHLYFYWYRQILGQKVEFLVSFYNNEISEKSEIFDDQFSVERPDGSNFTLKIRSTKLEDSAMYFCASTLDRLNTEAFFGQGTRLTVV.

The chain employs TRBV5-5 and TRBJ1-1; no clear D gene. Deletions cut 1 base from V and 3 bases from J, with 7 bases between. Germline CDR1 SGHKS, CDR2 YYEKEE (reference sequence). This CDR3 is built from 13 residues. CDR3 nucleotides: TGTGCCAGCAGCTTGCAAACAGACACTGAAGCTTTCTTT. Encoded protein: CASSLQTDTEAFF.

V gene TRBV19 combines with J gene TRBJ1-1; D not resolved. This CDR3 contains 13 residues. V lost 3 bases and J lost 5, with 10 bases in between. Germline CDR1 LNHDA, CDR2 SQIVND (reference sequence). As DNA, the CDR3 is TGTGCCAGTAGTATGGCCCGCCAGACTGAAGCTTTCTTT. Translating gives CASSMARQTEAFF.